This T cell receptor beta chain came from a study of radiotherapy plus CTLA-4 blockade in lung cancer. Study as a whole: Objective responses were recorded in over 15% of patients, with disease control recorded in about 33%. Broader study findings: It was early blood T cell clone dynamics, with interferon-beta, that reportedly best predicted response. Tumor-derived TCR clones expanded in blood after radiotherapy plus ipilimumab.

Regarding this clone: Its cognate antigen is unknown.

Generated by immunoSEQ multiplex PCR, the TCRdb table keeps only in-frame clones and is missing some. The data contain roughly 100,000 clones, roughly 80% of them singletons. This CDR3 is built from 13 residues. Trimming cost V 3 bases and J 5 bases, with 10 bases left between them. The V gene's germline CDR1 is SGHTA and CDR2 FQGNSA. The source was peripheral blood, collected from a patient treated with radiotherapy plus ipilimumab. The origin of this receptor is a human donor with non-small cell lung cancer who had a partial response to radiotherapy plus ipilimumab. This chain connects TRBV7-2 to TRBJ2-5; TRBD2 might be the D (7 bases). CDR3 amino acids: CASSFRGGETQYF. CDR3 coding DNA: TGTGCCAGCAGCTTCAGGGGAGGGGAGACCCAGTACTTC.